The 26 T cell receptor beta chains below come from one sample, sequenced in a study of shared clonotypes between healthy human individuals. Assay used: immunoSEQ multiplex PCR; TCRdb lists only in-frame clones, some missing. Of millions of clones in the sample, 93% were seen once. Specimen: naive CD4+ T cells from PBMCs. Indicated subset: CD45RA+ positively selected. These receptors originate from a man between 18 and 29 years old in good health. Some clones in this sample may be carry-over from other donors' samples.

In this sample, this clone turned up a few times. Other DNA sequences of this sample code for an identical CDR3. The V call is TRBV11-2, the J call TRBJ1-1; D is ambiguous. Trimming left V 1 base short and J 0 bases short, with 3 bases between. Looked up from germline, CDR1 is SGHAT and CDR2 is FQNNGV. The CDR3 contains 13 residues. In nucleotides, the CDR3 is TGTGCCAGCAGCTTAGTAGTGAACACTGAAGCTTTCTTT. Translated, it gives CASSLVVNTEAFF.

V is TRBV29-1 and J is TRBJ1-3; D is ambiguous. The CDR3 length is 13 residues. The V end lost 5 bases, the J end lost 0 bases, and 8 bases lay between the germline ends. Germline V gene sequence: CDR1 SQVTM, CDR2 ANQGSEA. The CDR3 loop is CSVRESSGNTIYF. Here the CDR3 DNA reads TGCAGCGTTCGTGAGAGCTCTGGAAACACCATATATTTT.

This chain uses TRBV10-3 with TRBJ1-2; D is unresolved. With 4 bases removed from V and 2 bases from J, the gap between germline ends came to 8 bases. The CDR3 runs to 13 residues. From germline, CDR1 is ENHRY and CDR2 SYGVKD. The CDR3 DNA follows: TGTGCCATCAGTGTCGATGGGAACTATGGCTACACCTTC. Protein: CAISVDGNYGYTF.

Points on this clone: The same CDR3 also results from other DNA sequences found in this sample. The rearrangement joins TRBV6-9 to TRBJ2-7; a possible D gene is TRBD2 (5 bases). Trimming removed 8 bases from V and 1 base from J, with 12 bases in between. The CDR3 totals 13 residues. Germline loops: CDR1 MNHGY, CDR2 SVAAGI. The CDR3 DNA reads as TGTGCCAGCCTCGGCTCGGGGTCCTACGAGCAGTACTTC. It is translated as CASLGSGSYEQYF.

Worth noting for this clone: The sample holds other DNA sequences that translate to the same CDR3. The J gene is TRBJ2-1, the V gene TRBV7-3; D not resolved. The CDR3 spans 12 residues. CDR1 SGHTA and CDR2 FQGTGA come from the germline V gene. V lost 1 base to trimming and J lost 8 bases, with 6 bases between them. The CDR3 loop reads CASSLIGDEQFF. The CDR3 DNA reads as TGTGCCAGCAGCTTAATCGGTGATGAGCAGTTCTTC.

For this clone: Other DNA variants within this sample encode the same CDR3. The genes are TRBV28 and TRBJ2-3; 7 nucleotides line up with TRBD2. With 4 bases clipped from V and 0 bases from J, the junction kept 4 bases outside the gene matches. CDR3 length: 15 amino acids. Germline lookup yields CDR1 MDHEN and CDR2 SYDVKM. DNA for the CDR3: TGTGCCAGCAGTTCGCCCGGGGGGAGCACAGATACGCAGTATTTT. Its protein product is CASSSPGGSTDTQYF.

The chain links TRBV7-3 to TRBJ2-2, with TRBD2 matching over 9 bases. This CDR3 region has 16 residues. With 2 bases clipped from V and 3 bases from J, the junction kept 4 bases outside the gene matches. Germline values: CDR1 SGHTA, CDR2 FQGTGA. Here the CDR3 DNA reads TGTGCCAGCAGCTTACTGGCGGGAGGGGACACCGGGGAGCTGTTTTTT. It specifies CASSLLAGGDTGELFF.

The chain carries TRBV25-1 and TRBJ2-7; D may be TRBD1 (5 bases). CDR3 length equals 13 residues. In germline, CDR1 is MGHDK, CDR2 SYGVNS. V lost 7 bases and J lost 2, with 12 bases in between. The CDR3 DNA is TGTGCCAGCACGCAGGGTTGGCCCTACGAGCAGTACTTC. Amino acid sequence: CASTQGWPYEQYF.

The chain employs TRBV5-6 and TRBJ2-5, with 7 positions matching TRBD2. Germline CDR1 SGHDT, CDR2 YYEEEE. Trimming took 4 bases from V and 5 from J; bases not matched to a gene: 11. The CDR3 has 15 amino acids. The CDR3 sequence: CASSPPRTRTETQYF. The CDR3 region has the DNA TGTGCCAGCAGCCCCCCCCGGACTAGGACCGAGACCCAGTACTTC.

The CDR3 protein is CATRGAGRAKNIQYF. The CDR3 nucleotides are TGTGCCACTCGGGGGGCAGGGCGAGCCAAAAACATTCAGTACTTC. This chain uses TRBV6-5 with TRBJ2-4, with D possibly being TRBD2 (7 bases). The V and J ends lost 10 bases and 0 bases respectively, with 16 bases between them. This CDR3 region has 15 residues. Germline V CDR1 and CDR2: MNHEY, SVGAGI.

V usage is TRBV9 and J usage is TRBJ2-2, with 11 positions matching TRBD2. With V trimmed by 0 bases and J by 11 bases, 9 bases remained unmatched. There are 16 residues in the CDR3. CDR1 is SGDLS and CDR2 is YYNGEE in the germline V gene. The DNA for the CDR3 is TGTGCCAGCAGCGTAGGGGCTAGCGGGAGGCTAATAGAGCTGTTTTTT. Its translation: CASSVGASGRLIELFF.

V is TRBV5-6 and J is TRBJ2-1, with D perhaps matching TRBD2 (5 bases). CDR1 is SGHDT, CDR2 YYEEEE, per germline. Between the trimmed V and J ends, which lost 2 bases and 4 bases, there was a span of 13 bases. This CDR3 spans 15 amino acids. The CDR3, as DNA: TGTGCCAGCAGCTTCAGCGGAGCGGTGTACAATGAGCAGTTCTTC. Translation gives CASSFSGAVYNEQFF.

V usage is TRBV2 and J usage is TRBJ1-4; 10 nucleotides agree with TRBD1. The V gene end was trimmed by 10 bases and the J gene end by 7 bases; junction bases not matched to a gene: 6. CDR1 and CDR2 (germline): SNHLY, FYNNEI. The CDR3 extends over 13 amino acids. CDR3 amino acids: CATRDRGAEKLFF. The CDR3 nucleotides are TGTGCCACACGGGACAGGGGCGCTGAAAAACTGTTTTTT.

The J gene is TRBJ2-5, the V gene TRBV7-8; D might be TRBD2 (5 bases). This CDR3 has 17 amino acids. Trimming took 2 bases from V and 3 from J, leaving 19 bases between them. The germline V gene encodes CDR1 SGHVS and CDR2 FQNEAQ. CDR3 in amino acids: CASSLRGLTTGKETQYF. CDR3 in DNA: TGTGCCAGCAGCTTACGAGGGCTCACGACGGGGAAAGAGACCCAGTACTTC.

The chain recombines TRBV5-6 with TRBJ2-3; D ambiguous. The length of the CDR3 is 14 residues. Germline CDR1 reads SGHDT; CDR2 reads YYEEEE. Trimming took 7 bases from V and 2 from J, leaving 14 bases between them. The CDR3: CASRRTAFTDTQYF. As DNA, the CDR3 is TGTGCCAGCCGCAGGACGGCCTTCACAGATACGCAGTATTTT.

The chain has TRBV19 and TRBJ2-5; D may be TRBD1 or TRBD2 (5 bases each). The V gene's germline CDR1 is LNHDA and CDR2 SQIVND (reference sequence). The germline V and J ends were trimmed by 4 bases and 5 bases, with 14 bases remaining between them. This CDR3 has 14 residues. Here the CDR3 DNA reads TGTGCCAGTAGTAAAACCCAGGGAGAGGAGACCCAGTACTTC. Translation gives CASSKTQGEETQYF.

The genes are TRBV9 and TRBJ2-5, with a possible D match to TRBD2 (5 bases). The CDR3 loop spans 14 amino acids. Germline V gives CDR1 SGDLS, CDR2 YYNGEE. V lost 4 bases to trimming and J lost 5 bases, with 15 bases between them. CDR3 in amino acids: CASSIRGGIETQYF. The CDR3 DNA follows: TGTGCCAGCAGCATCCGGGGTGGGATTGAGACCCAGTACTTC.

This clone was counted once. The chain uses TRBV19 and TRBJ2-1, with 13 bases matching TRBD2. The germline CDR1 and CDR2 sequences are LNHDA and SQIVND (reference sequence). V lost 7 bases, J lost 9 bases, and 12 bases stayed unmatched. This CDR3 contains 16 residues. This CDR3 is CASTPRLAGGSGEQFF. For the CDR3, the DNA is TGTGCCAGTACCCCCCGACTAGCGGGAGGATCGGGTGAGCAGTTCTTC. Looking up the rest from reference TRBV19 and TRBJ2-1 gives the full variable domain: DGGITQSPKYLFRKEGQNVTLSCEQNLNHDAMYWYRQDPGQGLRLIYYSQIVNDFQKGDIAEGYSVSREKKESFPLTVTSAQKNPTAFYLCASTPRLAGGSGEQFFGPGTRLTVL.

The genes are TRBV14 and TRBJ2-2; a possible D gene is TRBD1 (5 bases). V lost 0 bases, J lost 3 bases, and 8 bases lay in between. The CDR3 covers 15 residues. Germline loops: CDR1 SGHDN, CDR2 FVKESK. The CDR3 sequence: CASSQDRAYTGELFF. The CDR3 coding sequence is TGTGCCAGCAGCCAAGACAGGGCGTACACCGGGGAGCTGTTTTTT.

This clone showed up just once. The chain couples TRBV7-8 to TRBJ2-5; 15 nucleotides agree with TRBD2. CDR1 is SGHVS, CDR2 FQNEAQ, per germline. The CDR3 covers 19 residues. With V trimmed by 5 bases and J by 4 bases, 14 bases remained unmatched. DNA for the CDR3: TGTGCCAGCAGCAAAACCCGGACTAGCGGGAGGGTTTTTCGAGAGACCCAGTACTTC. This translates into CASSKTRTSGRVFRETQYF.

The genes are TRBV25-1 and TRBJ1-1, with no clear D. The CDR3 length is 13 residues. Germline V gene data show CDR1 as MGHDK and CDR2 as SYGVNS. Trimming took off 7 bases at V and 3 bases at J, with 12 bases between the two ends. The CDR3 DNA reads TGTGCCAGCACCTCCGCGGGGTACACTGAAGCTTTCTTT. Its translation: CASTSAGYTEAFF.

V is TRBV5-1 and J is TRBJ1-4; D is undetermined. The CDR3 is made up of 15 amino acids. CDR1 is SGHRS and CDR2 is YFSETQ in the germline V gene. The V end was cut by 1 base, the J end by 9 bases, with 16 bases between. The CDR3 is CASSLFETENKKLFF. Here the CDR3 DNA reads TGCGCCAGCAGCTTGTTTGAGACCGAGAACAAAAAACTGTTTTTT.

The chain joins TRBV18 to TRBJ2-7, with D possibly matching TRBD2 (6 bases). The CDR3 totals 13 residues. V gave up 6 bases and J gave up 4 bases, with 13 bases separating them. CDR1 is KGHSH, CDR2 LQKENI, per germline. Written as DNA, the CDR3 is TGTGCCAGCTCTTCCGGGGGAGCTTACGAGCAGTACTTC. This sequence encodes CASSSGGAYEQYF.

CDR3 protein: CSARFWNEAFF. CDR3 coding DNA: TGCAGTGCTAGATTTTGGAATGAAGCTTTCTTT. V is TRBV20-1 and J is TRBJ1-1; D call uncertain. V was shortened by 2 bases and J by 7 bases, with 8 bases between the two germline ends. Germline CDR1 and CDR2: DFQATT and SNEGSKA (reference sequence). The CDR3 has 11 residues.

The rearrangement joins TRBV30 to TRBJ1-4; D possibly corresponds to TRBD1 (5 bases). V lost 0 bases and J 8 bases, leaving 16 bases between the germline ends. The CDR3 extends over 15 amino acids. Germline assignment: CDR1 GTSNPN and CDR2 SVGIG (reference sequence). CDR3: CAWSVQGRAAEKLFF. The CDR3 nucleotides are TGTGCCTGGAGTGTACAAGGCAGGGCGGCCGAAAAACTGTTTTTT.

The chain links TRBV11-2 to TRBJ2-5; D is uncertain. The CDR3 is 13 residues long. V was cut by 3 bases and J by 2 bases, with 7 bases left in between. CDR1 is SGHAT and CDR2 is FQNNGV in the germline V gene. The DNA of the CDR3 is TGTGCCAGCAGCTTTGGGTTTCAAGAGACCCAGTACTTC. Protein sequence: CASSFGFQETQYF.